These 30 T cell receptor beta chains were sequenced from one sample in a study of T cell changes during pregnancy in multiple sclerosis. Assay: immunoSEQ multiplex PCR; the TCRdb copy retains only in-frame clones and omits some. Here the sample spans 55,000 to 65,000 clones, 80% to 95% being singletons. Sequencing used CD4+ T cells from peripheral blood mononuclear cells, obtained before pregnancy. All receptors derive from a female donor with multiple sclerosis, enrolled in a pregnancy study.

This sequence joins TRBV4-3 and TRBJ2-6; 7 bases are a match to TRBD2. Germline values: CDR1 LGHNA, CDR2 YSLEER. This CDR3 region has 18 residues. The trim removed 0 bases at V and 0 bases at J, leaving 5 bases unmatched. The CDR3 DNA sequence: TGCGCCAGCAGCCAAGATTGGGGGGGTGTCTCTGGGGCCAACGTCCTGACTTTC. It specifies CASSQDWGGVSGANVLTF.

This chain connects TRBV5-1 to TRBJ2-2; TRBD2 aligns across 9 bases. The V gene end was trimmed by 3 bases and the J gene end by 4 bases; junction bases not matched to a gene: 19. The CDR3 sequence is 20 residues long. Germline assignment: CDR1 SGHRS and CDR2 YFSETQ. The CDR3 reads CASSSRIAALAGSPTGELFF. The DNA of the CDR3 is TGCGCCAGCAGCTCGAGAATAGCAGCTCTAGCGGGATCTCCCACCGGGGAGCTGTTTTTT.

The chain couples TRBV6-5 to TRBJ1-1; 8 nucleotides match TRBD1. The germline gives CDR1 MNHEY, CDR2 SVGAGI. After removal of 7 bases from V and 5 bases from J, the junction contained 6 bases not matched to a gene. CDR3 length: 13 residues. The CDR3 spells CASTQGASTEAFF. The CDR3 coding sequence is TGTGCCAGCACCCAGGGGGCGAGTACTGAAGCTTTCTTT.

CDR3 DNA: TGTGCCAGCAGCCCTACGAGCACCGGGGAGCTGTTTTTT. It yields the protein CASSPTSTGELFF. The chain has TRBV9 and TRBJ2-2, with D hard to call. Between the trimmed V and J ends, which lost 4 bases and 4 bases, there was a span of 8 bases. Germline CDR1 reads SGDLS; CDR2 reads YYNGEE. The CDR3 consists of 13 residues.

The CDR3 loop is CASSPTGGVNQPQHF. The CDR3 nucleotides read TGTGCCAGCTCACCAACGGGGGGCGTCAATCAGCCCCAGCATTTT. The J gene is TRBJ1-5, the V gene TRBV18; D perhaps matches TRBD1 (6 bases). Between the trimmed V and J ends, which lost 2 bases and 3 bases, there was a span of 11 bases. There are 15 residues in the CDR3. From germline, CDR1 is KGHSH and CDR2 LQKENI.

The CDR3 region is CASSSLAATGELFF. CDR3 coding DNA: TGTGCCAGCAGCTCACTAGCGGCCACCGGGGAGCTGTTTTTT. The chain carries TRBV7-2 and TRBJ2-2; 8 bases are shared with TRBD2. CDR1 SGHTA and CDR2 FQGNSA come from the germline V gene. V gave up 4 bases and J gave up 4 bases; unmatched junction bases: 2. The CDR3 has 14 residues.

V gene TRBV7-2 combines with J gene TRBJ2-5; the match to TRBD2 covers 9 bases. Germline assignment: CDR1 SGHTA and CDR2 FQGNSA. V shed 5 bases and J 5 bases; nucleotides not matched to a gene: 12. The CDR3 has 16 residues. The DNA for the CDR3 is TGTGCCAGCAGCCCCCGAGGGGCGGGAGGGCTCGAGACCCAGTACTTC. Protein: CASSPRGAGGLETQYF.

This clone showed up just once. This chain connects TRBV7-9 to TRBJ2-3, with 7 positions matching TRBD2. The CDR3 length is 12 residues. V shed 4 bases, J shed 11 bases, and the junction held 6 bases outside the gene matches. Germline assignment: CDR1 SEHNR and CDR2 FQNEAQ (reference sequence). The CDR3 nucleotides are TGTGCCAGCAGCTCTAGCGGATGGGGGCAGTATTTT. Amino acids: CASSSSGWGQYF.

This chain uses TRBV7-3 with TRBJ1-2; a weak D match, TRBD1 (5 bases). CDR3 length: 16 residues. CDR1 and CDR2 from the germline V gene are SGHTA and FQGTGA. V shed 5 bases and J shed 1 base, with 17 bases lying between them. The CDR3 sequence: CASSPSPADSNYGYTF. CDR3 sequence (DNA): TGTGCCAGCAGCCCAAGTCCGGCCGACAGTAACTATGGCTACACCTTC.

V and J are TRBV7-3 and TRBJ2-1; TRBD1 is a possible D gene (5 bases). V lost 5 bases and J 0 bases, leaving 11 bases between the germline ends. CDR1 is SGHTA and CDR2 is FQGTGA in the germline V gene. The CDR3 contains 15 residues. This CDR3 is CASSLDSSSYNEQFF. The CDR3 nucleotides are TGTGCCAGCAGCCTCGACAGTAGCTCCTACAATGAGCAGTTCTTC.

The V gene is TRBV28, the J gene TRBJ1-6, with D perhaps matching TRBD1 (6 bases). The V and J ends lost 7 bases and 10 bases respectively, with 17 bases between them. The CDR3 has 14 residues. CDR1 and CDR2 from the germline V gene are MDHEN and SYDVKM. Here the CDR3 reads CASTMPGHRSPLHF. Written as DNA, the CDR3 is TGTGCCAGCACCATGCCGGGACACAGATCACCCCTCCACTTT.

The chain is built from TRBV6-6 and TRBJ1-1, with TRBD1 identical over 9 bases. CDR1 is MNHNY, CDR2 SVGAGI, per germline (reference sequence). This CDR3 is built from 14 residues. Losses at the gene ends were 0 bases for V and 5 bases for J; bases not matched to a gene: 1. The CDR3 nucleotides are TGTGCCAGCAGTTACTCGACAGGGGGGACTGAAGCTTTCTTT. The encoded protein is CASSYSTGGTEAFF.

The V gene is TRBV7-9, the J gene TRBJ1-2; D remains ambiguous. Looked up from germline, CDR1 is SEHNR and CDR2 is FQNEAQ (reference sequence). With 5 bases removed from V and 5 bases from J, the gap between germline ends came to 15 bases. The CDR3 is 14 residues long. The CDR3 sequence: CASSRTSGSYGYTF. The CDR3 DNA is TGTGCCAGCAGCCGCACTTCGGGGAGTTATGGCTACACCTTC.

The chain is built from TRBV7-2 and TRBJ1-1; D not resolved. Trimming took off 5 bases at V and 1 base at J, with 2 bases between the two ends. The CDR3 is 11 residues long. Looked up from germline, CDR1 is SGHTA and CDR2 is FQGNSA. This CDR3 is CASSQNTEAFF. CDR3 nucleotide sequence: TGTGCCAGCAGCCAGAACACTGAAGCTTTCTTT.

This chain uses TRBV10-3 with TRBJ2-2; TRBD2 might be the D (6 bases). This CDR3 region has 15 residues. Germline V gene sequence: CDR1 ENHRY, CDR2 SYGVKD. Trimming cost V 10 bases and J 9 bases, with 24 bases left between them. CDR3 in amino acids: CATSGDGGRARELFF. The CDR3 bases are TGTGCCACCTCTGGTGACGGGGGTCGAGCCCGGGAGCTGTTTTTT.

The genes are TRBV7-2 and TRBJ2-3; TRBD1 might be the D (6 bases). Germline loops: CDR1 SGHTA, CDR2 FQGNSA. The CDR3 runs to 15 residues. Trimming removed 5 bases at V and 5 bases at J, with 17 bases between. CDR3 protein: CASSRDTGNKDTQYF. CDR3 coding DNA: TGTGCCAGCAGCCGGGACACCGGCAATAAAGATACGCAGTATTTT.

The chain combines TRBV7-2 with TRBJ2-2; possible D gene TRBD1, 6 bases. Trimming took 3 bases from V and 6 from J, leaving 11 bases between them. Germline CDR1 reads SGHTA; CDR2 reads FQGNSA. The CDR3 has 14 residues. CDR3 loop: CASSFHRDSGELFF. The CDR3 region has the DNA TGTGCCAGCAGCTTCCACAGGGATTCCGGGGAGCTGTTTTTT.

The chain couples TRBV5-1 to TRBJ1-2; D might be TRBD1 (6 bases). Germline V gives CDR1 SGHRS, CDR2 YFSETQ. This CDR3 region has 15 residues. With 4 bases removed from V and 6 bases from J, the gap between germline ends came to 19 bases. The CDR3 protein is CASSEGHQGLHGYTF. In DNA form, the CDR3 reads TGCGCCAGCAGCGAGGGACACCAAGGGCTTCATGGCTACACCTTC.

The chain joins TRBV2 to TRBJ1-1; weak D call: TRBD1 (5 bases). The germline CDR1 and CDR2 sequences are SNHLY and FYNNEI. The CDR3 loop spans 15 amino acids. Trimming shortened V by 10 bases and J by 0 bases, and 18 bases separated the two germline ends. The CDR3 sequence is CATHEVQGMNTEAFF. Written as DNA, the CDR3 is TGTGCCACCCACGAGGTTCAGGGCATGAACACTGAAGCTTTCTTT.

J is TRBJ2-3 and V is TRBV19, with a possible D match to TRBD2 (5 bases). The CDR3 is made up of 15 amino acids. CDR1 and CDR2 (germline): LNHDA, SQIVND (reference sequence). Trimming took off 3 bases at V and 7 bases at J, with 17 bases between the two ends. The CDR3 DNA sequence: TGTGCCAGTAGTATTCCCGGGATCTCGGCACATACGCAGTATTTT. This codes for CASSIPGISAHTQYF.

The chain combines TRBV9 with TRBJ2-5; the D gene is possibly TRBD2 (6 bases). The CDR3 has 15 amino acids. Deletions cut 2 bases from V and 5 bases from J, with 16 bases between. The V gene's germline CDR1 is SGDLS and CDR2 YYNGEE. DNA for the CDR3: TGTGCCAGCAGCGTCCGACTAGGGTTTACGGAGACCCAGTACTTC. This gives the protein CASSVRLGFTETQYF.

The V call is TRBV28, the J call TRBJ1-1; D is ambiguous. Trimming removed 6 bases from V and 8 bases from J, with 13 bases in between. Germline CDR1 is MDHEN and CDR2 is SYDVKM. The CDR3 totals 12 residues. Here the CDR3 reads CASRLNPGEAFF. CDR3 sequence (DNA): TGTGCCAGCAGATTAAACCCGGGGGAAGCTTTCTTT. The whole variable domain, remainder taken from reference TRBV28 and TRBJ1-1, is DVKVTQSSRYLVKRTGEKVFLECVQDMDHENMFWYRQDPGLGLRLIYFSYDVKMKEKGDIPEGYSVSREKKERFSLILESASTNQTSMYLCASRLNPGEAFFGQGTRLTVV.

The chain combines TRBV7-3 with TRBJ1-3, with TRBD1 as a possible D gene (5 bases). The CDR3 has 13 residues. Looked up from germline, CDR1 is SGHTA and CDR2 is FQGTGA. Trimming cost V 6 bases and J 1 base, with 7 bases left between them. The CDR3 region has the DNA TGTGCCAGCAGGTCAGGGTCTGGAAACACCATATATTTT. Amino acid sequence: CASRSGSGNTIYF.

V usage is TRBV5-8 and J usage is TRBJ2-1; 10 positions match TRBD2. This CDR3 comprises 15 residues. Germline values: CDR1 SGHTS, CDR2 YDEGEE. Germline trimming cut 5 bases from V and 2 bases from J; bases unmatched to any gene: 4. The CDR3 is CASSQGTSAYNEQFF. CDR3 bases: TGTGCCAGCAGTCAAGGGACTAGCGCCTACAATGAGCAGTTCTTC.

The CDR3 DNA follows: TGTGCCAGCAGTACCCTAGCGGGAGATACGCAGTATTTT. Its translation: CASSTLAGDTQYF. The chain has TRBV6-1 and TRBJ2-3, with TRBD2 matching over 8 bases. CDR1 and CDR2 from the germline V gene are MNHNS and SASEGT. The ends lost 5 bases at V and 5 bases at J; junction bases unmatched: 3. The CDR3 runs to 13 residues.

V usage is TRBV29-1 and J usage is TRBJ2-7, with 11 bases that match TRBD2. The CDR3 totals 14 residues. From germline, CDR1 is SQVTM and CDR2 ANQGSEA. J gave up 7 bases and V 0 bases, and 5 bases lay outside the gene matches. DNA of the CDR3: TGCAGCGTTGAAGACCCTAGCGGGAGGTTTGAGCAGTACTTC. Its protein product is CSVEDPSGRFEQYF.

This clone was counted a single time. The V gene is TRBV6-1, the J gene TRBJ2-5, with TRBD2 matching 7 bases. Germline-derived CDR1 and CDR2 are MNHNS and SASEGT. This CDR3 has 12 residues. The V and J ends lost 1 base and 11 bases, in that order; junction bases with no gene match: 4. The CDR3 is CASSEVGREQYF. The CDR3 DNA reads TGTGCCAGCAGTGAAGTAGGGCGGGAGCAGTACTTC.

This clone appeared a single time. V gene TRBV19 combines with J gene TRBJ1-1, with D possibly matching TRBD1 (5 bases). The length of the CDR3 is 12 residues. V gave up 6 bases and J gave up 5 bases, with 10 bases separating them. Per germline, CDR1 LNHDA and CDR2 SQIVND (reference sequence). CDR3 DNA sequence: TGTGCCAGTAGGCGGGGGAGGACTGAAGCTTTCTTT. Translation: CASRRGRTEAFF.

The chain couples TRBV19 to TRBJ2-2, with TRBD2 identical over 10 bases. Germline V lookup: CDR1 LNHDA, CDR2 SQIVND (reference sequence). The CDR3 extends over 18 amino acids. J was trimmed by 4 bases and V by 7 bases; bases with no gene match: 15. CDR3 coding DNA: TGTGCCAGTACCTCCCCCTGGACTAGCGGTCGCGGCACCGGGGAGCTGTTTTTT. It is translated as CASTSPWTSGRGTGELFF. Full variable domain (missing parts from reference TRBV19 and TRBJ2-2): DGGITQSPKYLFRKEGQNVTLSCEQNLNHDAMYWYRQDPGQGLRLIYYSQIVNDFQKGDIAEGYSVSREKKESFPLTVTSAQKNPTAFYLCASTSPWTSGRGTGELFFGEGSRLTVL.

This clone appeared a single time. The chain has TRBV14 and TRBJ1-1, with a weak D call TRBD1 (5 bases). The CDR3 runs 15 residues. V lost 1 base to trimming and J lost 5 bases, with 14 bases between them. Looked up from germline, CDR1 is SGHDN and CDR2 is FVKESK. The CDR3: CASSQVVGGGTEAFF. The CDR3 DNA is TGTGCCAGCAGCCAAGTAGTCGGGGGGGGAACTGAAGCTTTCTTT.